These T cell receptor beta chains were read from a single sample in a study of cytomegalovirus exposure and HLA in healthy donors. Only in-frame clones appear in the TCRdb table, and some are missing; sequencing was by immunoSEQ multiplex PCR. The sample gives approximately 190,000 clones, more than 75% of which show up once; approximately 0.74% is in the top ten. The sample taken for sequencing was PBMCs. Receptors originate from a woman aged 18-29 years in good health and CMV-seronegative. Both conserved end residues are part of each CDR3. The D gene is left open where the match is weak. Clone size is given for some rows only: seen once, a few or many times, or a class if the clone is expanded.

size: -; D: TRBD1; J: TRBJ2-7; V: TRBV28; CDR3: CASSIPDRVTYEQYF; DNA: TGTGCCAGCAGTATACCGGACAGGGTGACCTACGAGCAGTACTTC
size: -; D: TRBD1; J: TRBJ1-4; V: TRBV27; CDR3: CASSLSWGDRAGKLFF; DNA: TGTGCCAGCAGTTTATCTTGGGGAGACAGGGCCGGAAAACTGTTTTTT
size: -; D: TRBD1; J: TRBJ1-5; V: TRBV19; CDR3: CASNPGQGGQPQHF; DNA: TGTGCCAGTAACCCAGGACAGGGAGGTCAGCCCCAGCATTTT
size: -; D: TRBD1; J: TRBJ2-7; V: TRBV6-1; CDR3: CASSKGDSTYEQYF; DNA: TGTGCCAGTAGTAAAGGGGACAGCACCTACGAGCAGTACTTC
size: few; D: TRBD1; J: TRBJ1-4; V: TRBV4-1; CDR3: CASSQAHLGQGNEKLFF; DNA: TGCGCCAGCAGCCAAGCACATCTGGGACAGGGAAATGAAAAACTGTTTTTT
size: -; D: -; J: TRBJ2-5; V: TRBV9; CDR3: CASSEPDSGETQYF; DNA: TGTGCCAGCAGCGAGCCGGACTCGGGCGAGACCCAGTACTTC
size: -; D: -; J: TRBJ1-2; V: TRBV18; CDR3: CASSPRTVNYGYTF; DNA: TGTGCCAGCTCACCTCGGACAGTTAACTATGGCTACACCTTC
size: -; D: -; J: TRBJ1-1; V: TRBV29-1; CDR3: CSVGVLGGSTEAFF; DNA: TGCAGCGTTGGAGTCCTAGGGGGAAGCACTGAAGCTTTCTTT
size: -; D: TRBD2; J: TRBJ2-3; V: TRBV10-1; CDR3: CASSAVLAASTDTQYF; DNA: TGCGCCAGCAGTGCTGTACTAGCGGCTAGCACAGATACGCAGTATTTT
size: -; D: -; J: TRBJ1-1; V: TRBV5-1; CDR3: CASTVDSAWTEAFF; DNA: TGCGCCAGCACCGTGGACAGCGCGTGGACTGAAGCTTTCTTT
size: -; D: TRBD1; J: TRBJ2-4; V: TRBV28; CDR3: CASSSQDRALAKNIQYF; DNA: TGTGCCAGCAGTTCCCAGGACAGGGCCCTAGCCAAAAACATTCAGTACTTC
size: -; D: -; J: TRBJ1-2; V: TRBV28; CDR3: CASSFKLQAYGYTF; DNA: TGTGCCAGCAGTTTTAAGCTTCAGGCCTATGGCTACACCTTC
size: -; D: -; J: TRBJ2-1; V: TRBV5-1; CDR3: CASSIDSSYNEQFF; DNA: TGCGCCAGCAGCATCGACAGTTCCTACAATGAGCAGTTCTTC
size: -; D: TRBD1; J: TRBJ2-6; V: TRBV18; CDR3: CASSLTGTGTGANVLTF; DNA: TGTGCCAGCTCACTTACCGGGACAGGGACTGGGGCCAACGTCCTGACTTTC
size: -; D: -; J: TRBJ1-5; V: TRBV27; CDR3: CASSLSDSYQPQHF; DNA: TGTGCCAGCAGTTTATCGGACAGTTATCAGCCCCAGCATTTT
size: -; D: -; J: TRBJ2-3; V: TRBV30; CDR3: CAWSDGVRTDTQYF; DNA: TGTGCCTGGAGTGACGGGGTTCGCACAGATACGCAGTATTTT
size: -; D: TRBD2; J: TRBJ2-7; V: TRBV28; CDR3: CASSFRTSGRSPYEQYF; DNA: TGTGCCAGCAGTTTTAGGACTAGCGGGAGGTCACCCTACGAGCAGTACTTC
size: -; D: -; J: TRBJ1-4; V: TRBV7-8; CDR3: CASSSMGAGNEKLFF; DNA: TGTGCCAGCAGCTCCATGGGGGCGGGTAATGAAAAACTGTTTTTT
size: few; D: -; J: TRBJ1-5; V: TRBV10-3; CDR3: CAISEPLGNQPQHF; DNA: TGTGCCATCAGTGAGCCCCTCGGGAATCAGCCCCAGCATTTT
size: once; D: -; J: TRBJ1-5; V: TRBV5-1; CDR3: CASSLGGGSEPQHF; DNA: TGCGCCAGCAGCTTGGGGGGGGGCTCGGAGCCCCAGCATTTT
size: -; D: -; J: TRBJ1-2; V: TRBV10-2; CDR3: CASRDPTGGNYGYTF; DNA: TGCGCCAGCAGGGATCCGACGGGGGGGAACTATGGCTACACCTTC
size: -; D: -; J: TRBJ1-2; V: TRBV29-1; CDR3: CSVEGGLDYGYTF; DNA: TGCAGCGTTGAAGGGGGGCTGGACTATGGCTACACCTTC
size: -; D: TRBD1; J: TRBJ2-2; V: TRBV6-5; CDR3: CASSSLGTGWTGELFF; DNA: TGTGCCAGCAGTTCCCTCGGGACAGGGTGGACCGGGGAGCTGTTTTTT
size: -; D: -; J: TRBJ1-4; V: TRBV18; CDR3: CASSPEFATNEKLFF; DNA: TGTGCCAGCTCACCGGAGTTTGCAACTAATGAAAAACTGTTTTTT
size: few; D: TRBD1; J: TRBJ1-1; V: TRBV5-1; CDR3: CASTETGGWGTEAFF; DNA: TGCGCCAGCACAGAAACAGGGGGGTGGGGCACTGAAGCTTTCTTT
size: -; D: TRBD1; J: TRBJ1-1; V: TRBV6-5; CDR3: CASSQYDRGTEAFF; DNA: TGTGCCAGCAGTCAATATGACAGGGGCACTGAAGCTTTCTTT
size: -; D: TRBD1; J: TRBJ2-5; V: TRBV10-1; CDR3: CASSGGRGTGQETQYF; DNA: TGCGCCAGCAGTGGTGGTAGGGGGACAGGCCAAGAGACCCAGTACTTC
size: -; D: TRBD1; J: TRBJ2-6; V: TRBV19; CDR3: CASRSRTGVLGANVLTF; DNA: TGTGCCAGTAGATCGAGGACAGGGGTTTTGGGGGCCAACGTCCTGACTTTC
size: -; D: -; J: TRBJ2-7; V: TRBV7-9; CDR3: CASSLLIGLQVGVGEQYF; DNA: TGTGCCAGCAGCTTACTAATCGGGTTACAGGTAGGGGTTGGCGAGCAGTACTTC
size: -; D: TRBD1; J: TRBJ1-4; V: TRBV10-3; CDR3: CAISGVPGQVLNEKLFF; DNA: TGTGCCATCAGTGGGGTCCCGGGACAGGTTCTTAATGAAAAACTGTTTTTT
size: -; D: -; J: TRBJ1-1; V: TRBV7-8; CDR3: CASSLGQLNTEAFF; DNA: TGTGCCAGCAGCTTAGGCCAGTTGAACACTGAAGCTTTCTTT
size: few; D: TRBD1; J: TRBJ2-2; V: TRBV27; CDR3: CASTRTGGAAPEIF; DNA: TGTGCCAGCACACGGACAGGGGGTGCAGCCCCCGAGATTTTT
size: -; D: -; J: TRBJ1-1; V: TRBV7-9; CDR3: CASSLGPGAEMNTEAFF; DNA: TGTGCCAGCAGCTTAGGGCCAGGGGCGGAAATGAACACTGAAGCTTTCTTT
size: -; D: -; J: TRBJ1-2; V: TRBV12-5; CDR3: CASGSQSRPNGYGYTF; DNA: TGTGCTAGTGGTTCCCAGTCCCGGCCGAACGGGTATGGCTACACCTTC
size: -; D: TRBD2; J: TRBJ2-1; V: TRBV29-1; CDR3: CSVPQLAGGRDEQFF; DNA: TGCAGCGTGCCTCAACTAGCGGGGGGTCGGGATGAGCAGTTCTTC
size: once; D: TRBD1; J: TRBJ2-2; V: TRBV6-1; CDR3: CASRVDRVAGELFF; DNA: TGTGCCAGCAGGGTTGACAGGGTCGCCGGGGAGCTGTTTTTT
size: -; D: -; J: TRBJ2-7; V: TRBV6-5; CDR3: CASRSPTDTYYEQYF; DNA: TGTGCCAGCAGATCCCCCACGGACACTTACTACGAGCAGTACTTC
size: -; D: TRBD1; J: TRBJ1-5; V: TRBV27; CDR3: CASSRFGYRGHQPQHF; DNA: TGTGCCAGCAGCAGGTTCGGTTACAGGGGGCATCAGCCCCAGCATTTT
size: -; D: TRBD1; J: TRBJ1-5; V: TRBV19; CDR3: CASSTGQGKLIGQPQHF; DNA: TGTGCCAGTAGTACAGGACAGGGGAAACTGATCGGTCAGCCCCAGCATTTT
size: -; D: TRBD2; J: TRBJ2-2; V: TRBV7-9; CDR3: CATMATSGGASGELFF; DNA: TGTGCCACAATGGCGACTAGCGGGGGGGCCTCCGGGGAGCTGTTTTTT
size: -; D: TRBD1; J: TRBJ1-5; V: TRBV25-1; CDR3: CASSPGTGRGGNQPQHF; DNA: TGTGCCAGCAGTCCGGGGACAGGGCGGGGAGGCAATCAGCCCCAGCATTTT
size: -; D: -; J: TRBJ2-1; V: TRBV5-1; CDR3: CASSLDIEQFF; DNA: TGCGCCAGCAGCTTGGATATCGAGCAGTTCTTC
size: -; D: TRBD1; J: TRBJ2-5; V: TRBV27; CDR3: CASSWTGRAQETQYF; DNA: TGTGCCAGCAGTTGGACAGGGCGTGCCCAAGAGACCCAGTACTTC
size: -; D: TRBD2; J: TRBJ2-5; V: TRBV28; CDR3: CASSIPSGLATQYF; DNA: TGTGCCAGCAGTATCCCTAGCGGCCTGGCGACCCAGTACTTC
size: -; D: -; J: TRBJ2-3; V: TRBV19; CDR3: CASTPTPGGGGDTQYF; DNA: TGTGCCAGTACCCCTACACCGGGGGGAGGGGGAGATACGCAGTATTTT
size: -; D: -; J: TRBJ1-5; V: TRBV25-1; CDR3: CASSEYREDRPQHF; DNA: TGTGCCAGCAGTGAATACAGGGAAGATCGGCCCCAGCATTTT
size: few; D: -; J: TRBJ2-6; V: TRBV7-9; CDR3: CASTTFYSGANVLTF; DNA: TGTGCCAGCACCACCTTCTACTCTGGGGCCAACGTCCTGACTTTC
size: -; D: TRBD2; J: TRBJ2-5; V: TRBV15; CDR3: CATSRGLAGRETQYF; DNA: TGTGCCACCAGCAGAGGGCTAGCGGGGAGAGAGACCCAGTACTTC
size: few; D: -; J: TRBJ1-1; V: TRBV2; CDR3: CASSEDRAAFF; DNA: TGTGCCAGCAGTGAAGACAGGGCAGCTTTCTTT
size: once; D: TRBD1; J: TRBJ1-4; V: TRBV6-6; CDR3: CASSDTGGYEKLFF; DNA: TGTGCCAGCAGCGATACAGGGGGGTACGAAAAACTGTTTTTT
size: -; D: TRBD1; J: TRBJ2-1; V: TRBV4-1; CDR3: CASSRDRGANEQFF; DNA: TGCGCCAGCAGCCGGGACAGGGGGGCCAATGAGCAGTTCTTC
size: -; D: TRBD1; J: TRBJ2-3; V: TRBV5-1; CDR3: CASSPGQGASTDTQYF; DNA: TGCGCCAGCAGCCCAGGACAGGGTGCTAGCACAGATACGCAGTATTTT
size: -; D: -; J: TRBJ2-7; V: TRBV11-2; CDR3: CASSLGTVYEQYF; DNA: TGTGCCAGCAGCTTAGGGACAGTCTACGAGCAGTACTTC
size: -; D: -; J: TRBJ2-7; V: TRBV6-1; CDR3: CASSEAPQGYSYEQYF; DNA: TGTGCCAGCAGTGAAGCGCCCCAGGGGTATTCCTACGAGCAGTACTTC
size: few; D: -; J: TRBJ1-5; V: TRBV19; CDR3: CASSKDQGRNQPQHF; DNA: TGTGCCAGTAGTAAGGACCAGGGGCGGAATCAGCCCCAGCATTTT